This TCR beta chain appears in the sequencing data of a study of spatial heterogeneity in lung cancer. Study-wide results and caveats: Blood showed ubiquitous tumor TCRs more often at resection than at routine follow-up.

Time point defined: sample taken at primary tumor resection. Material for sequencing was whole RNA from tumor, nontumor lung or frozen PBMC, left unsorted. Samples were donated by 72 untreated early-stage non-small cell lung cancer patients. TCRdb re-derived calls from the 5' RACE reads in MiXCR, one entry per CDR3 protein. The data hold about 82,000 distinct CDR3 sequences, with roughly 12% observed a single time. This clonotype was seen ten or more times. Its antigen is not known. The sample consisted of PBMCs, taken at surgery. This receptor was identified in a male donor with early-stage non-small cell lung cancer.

The CDR3 here is CSVEVSSTANQPQHF. The CDR3 DNA reads TGCAGCGTTGAGGTGTCTAGCACTGCAAATCAGCCCCAGCATTTT. V and J are TRBV29-1 and TRBJ1-5; D is ambiguous. The CDR3 totals 15 residues. Germline V gene data show CDR1 as SQVTM and CDR2 as ANQGSEA. The V gene lost 3 bases and the J gene lost 4 bases, with 16 bases spanning the gap.